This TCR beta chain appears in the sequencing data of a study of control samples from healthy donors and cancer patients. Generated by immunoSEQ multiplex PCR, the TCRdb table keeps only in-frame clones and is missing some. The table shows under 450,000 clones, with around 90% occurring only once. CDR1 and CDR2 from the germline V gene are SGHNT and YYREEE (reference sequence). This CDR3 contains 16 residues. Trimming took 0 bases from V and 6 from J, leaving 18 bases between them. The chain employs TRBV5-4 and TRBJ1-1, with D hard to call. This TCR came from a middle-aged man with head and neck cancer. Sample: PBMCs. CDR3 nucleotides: TGTGCCAGCAGCTTGGCCGGGTTTATTAAGGGCGCTGAAGCTTTCTTT. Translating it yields CASSLAGFIKGAEAFF.